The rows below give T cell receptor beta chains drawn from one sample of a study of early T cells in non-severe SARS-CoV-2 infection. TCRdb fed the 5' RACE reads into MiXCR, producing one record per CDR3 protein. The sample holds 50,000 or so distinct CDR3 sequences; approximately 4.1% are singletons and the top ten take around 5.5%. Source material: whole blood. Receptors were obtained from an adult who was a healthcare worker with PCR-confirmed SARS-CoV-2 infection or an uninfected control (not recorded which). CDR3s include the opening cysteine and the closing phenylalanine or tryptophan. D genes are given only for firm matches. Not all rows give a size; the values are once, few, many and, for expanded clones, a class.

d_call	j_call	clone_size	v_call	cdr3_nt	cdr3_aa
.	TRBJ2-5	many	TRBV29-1	TGCAGCGTTGAAGGCGCATCCACCCAGTACTTC	CSVEGASTQYF
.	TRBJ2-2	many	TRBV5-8	TGTGCCAGCAGCACCGGGACCAGAAACACCGGGGAGCTGTTTTTT	CASSTGTRNTGELFF
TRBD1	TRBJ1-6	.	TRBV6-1	TGTGCCAGCCGGGACAGGGGAAATTCACCCCTCCACTTT	CASRDRGNSPLHF
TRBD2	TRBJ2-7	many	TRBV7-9	TGTGCCAGCAGCGACCCTACTAGCGGGAGCTACGAGCAGTACTTC	CASSDPTSGSYEQYF
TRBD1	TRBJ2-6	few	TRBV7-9	TGTGCCAGCAGCGTCCGGGACAGGGGCACGAACGTCCTGACTTTC	CASSVRDRGTNVLTF
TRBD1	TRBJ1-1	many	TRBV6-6	TGTGCCAGCAGTCCCCCGGGACAGCATGAAGCTTTCTTT	CASSPPGQHEAFF
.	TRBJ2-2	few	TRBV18	TGTGCCAGCTCACCATTCAGGGGAGCCACCGGGGAGCTGTTTTTT	CASSPFRGATGELFF
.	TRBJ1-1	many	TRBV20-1	TGCAGTGCCCCCTACTCTTCGACGGCTAGGGGGGAAGCTTTCTTT	CSAPYSSTARGEAFF
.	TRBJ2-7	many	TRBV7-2	TGTGCCAGCAGCCAGTTTTACGAGCAGTACTTC	CASSQFYEQYF
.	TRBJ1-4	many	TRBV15	TGTGCCACCAGCCCCAGGGGTGGAGAAAAACTGTTTTTT	CATSPRGGEKLFF
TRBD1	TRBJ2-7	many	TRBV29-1	TGCAGCGCTCTTACCGGGACAGGGGGCTCCTACGAGCAGTACTTC	CSALTGTGGSYEQYF
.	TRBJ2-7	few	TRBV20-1	TGCAGTGGGAGACCGGGCAATTCCTACGAGCAGTACTTC	CSGRPGNSYEQYF
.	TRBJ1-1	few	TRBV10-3	TGTGCCATCAAGGGGACAAGCCAAAGTGGCACTGAAGCTTTCTTT	CAIKGTSQSGTEAFF
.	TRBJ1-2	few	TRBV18	TGTGCCAGCTCACTGGCCGGGACAAACTATGGCTACACCTTC	CASSLAGTNYGYTF
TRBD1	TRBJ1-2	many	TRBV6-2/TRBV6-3	TGTGCCAGCAGGCACTCCGGGACAGACGGAGGCTACACCTTC	CASRHSGTDGGYTF
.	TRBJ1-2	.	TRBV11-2	TGTGCCAGCAGCCATCAGGGACACTTAGGCTACACCTTC	CASSHQGHLGYTF
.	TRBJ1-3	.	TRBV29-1	TGCAGCTCAGTTGAAGGGGCCACCATATATTTT	CSSVEGATIYF
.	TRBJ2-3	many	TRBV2	TGTGCCAGCGTTCACACAGGGAAGTATACAGATACGCAGTATTTT	CASVHTGKYTDTQYF
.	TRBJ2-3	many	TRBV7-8	TGTGCCAGCAGCAGCGGGCCAGCCCCTAGCACAGATACGCAGTATTTT	CASSSGPAPSTDTQYF
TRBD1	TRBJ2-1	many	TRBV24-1	TGTGCCACCAGTGAGGGGACAGGGGGCAATGAGCAGTTCTTC	CATSEGTGGNEQFF
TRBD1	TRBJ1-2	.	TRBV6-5	TGTGCCACCCGGACAGGGAGCTATGGCTACACCTTC	CATRTGSYGYTF
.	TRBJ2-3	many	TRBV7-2	TGTGCCAGCAGCTTAGCTGCGACAGATACGCAGTATTTT	CASSLAATDTQYF
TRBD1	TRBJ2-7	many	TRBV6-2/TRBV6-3	TGTGCCAGCAGCCCCGGGACAGGACTCTACGAGCAGTACTTC	CASSPGTGLYEQYF
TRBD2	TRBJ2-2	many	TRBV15	TGTGCCACCAGCAGCAAGCGGGGAATCACCGGGGAGCTGTTTTTT	CATSSKRGITGELFF
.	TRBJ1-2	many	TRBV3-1	TGTGCCAGCAGCCAAGTTTCAGGGTCGGGTGGCTACACCTTC	CASSQVSGSGGYTF
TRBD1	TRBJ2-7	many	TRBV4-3	TGCGCCAGCAGCCAAGGTTTCAGTCAGGGGGACGAGCAGTACTTC	CASSQGFSQGDEQYF
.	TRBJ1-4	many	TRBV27	TGTGCCAGCAGGAGAGATGGAATAACAACTAATGAAAAACTGTTTTTT	CASRRDGITTNEKLFF
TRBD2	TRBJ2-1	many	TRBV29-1	TGCAGCGCGACTAGTCTTGCGGGGGGTAATCCCAATGAGCAGTTCTTC	CSATSLAGGNPNEQFF
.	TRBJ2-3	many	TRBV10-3	TGTGCCATCAGGGGGGGTACAGATACGCAGTATTTT	CAIRGGTDTQYF
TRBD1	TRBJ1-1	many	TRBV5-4	TGTGCCAGCAGTATCGGACAGGGGGCTGGAAACACTGAAGCTTTCTTT	CASSIGQGAGNTEAFF
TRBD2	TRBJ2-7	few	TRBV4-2	TGTGCCAGCAGCCAAGAAGTGGGGCTAGCGGACTACGAGCAGTACTTC	CASSQEVGLADYEQYF
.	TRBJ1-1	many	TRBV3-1	TGTGCCAGCAGCCAGGCCACCGGGGGCGGCACTGAAGCTTTCTTT	CASSQATGGGTEAFF
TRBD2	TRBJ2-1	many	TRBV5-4	TGTGCCAGCAGACGTGAACTAGCGGGGGGGCCCTATGAGCAGTTCTTC	CASRRELAGGPYEQFF
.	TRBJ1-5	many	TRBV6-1	TGTGCCAGCGGGCGGAGCAATCAGCCCCAGCATTTT	CASGRSNQPQHF
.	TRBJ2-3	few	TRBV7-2	TGTGCCAGCAGCGCAATAGTTACTAGCACAGATACGCAGTATTTT	CASSAIVTSTDTQYF
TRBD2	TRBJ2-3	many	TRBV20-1	TGCAGTGCTAGAGGGACTAGCGGGACAAAAGATACGCAGTATTTT	CSARGTSGTKDTQYF
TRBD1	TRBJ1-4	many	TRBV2	TGTGCCAGCTCAGGGGACAGTTCTGCAACTAATGAAAAACTGTTTTTT	CASSGDSSATNEKLFF
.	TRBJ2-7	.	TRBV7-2	TGTGCCAGCAGCCCAGCGGCGGTGGCCTACGAGCAGTACTTC	CASSPAAVAYEQYF
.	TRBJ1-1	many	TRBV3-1	TGTGCCAGCATTCTCTCCACAGTCAACACTGAAGCTTTCTTT	CASILSTVNTEAFF
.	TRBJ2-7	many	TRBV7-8	TGTGCCAGCAGCTTAGGTAGGGCTAGTCTCTCCTACGAGCAGTACTTC	CASSLGRASLSYEQYF
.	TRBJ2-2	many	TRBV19	TGTGCCAGTATGAAAGATAACACCGGGGAGCTGTTTTTT	CASMKDNTGELFF
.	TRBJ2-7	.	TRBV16	TGTGCCAGCAGCCCTATCCTGAACTACGAGCAGTACTTC	CASSPILNYEQYF
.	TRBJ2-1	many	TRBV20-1	TGCAGTGCAACCATGTTGGGCAGTGGGTCCTACAATGAGCAGTTCTTC	CSATMLGSGSYNEQFF
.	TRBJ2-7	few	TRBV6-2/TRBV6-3	TGTGCCAGCAGTCCGCCTGGAACGGAGCAGTACTTC	CASSPPGTEQYF
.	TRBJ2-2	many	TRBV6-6	TGTGCCAGCAGTTACGAGATGGGGGACACCGGGGAGCTGTTTTTT	CASSYEMGDTGELFF
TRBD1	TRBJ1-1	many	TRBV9	TGTGCCAGCAGCGTAGGGGACAGGGAAGGTGGGGGCACTGAAGCTTTCTTT	CASSVGDREGGGTEAFF
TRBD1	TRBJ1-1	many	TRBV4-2	TGTGCCAGCAGCCAAGATCTCAGGGGGTATACTGAAGCTTTCTTT	CASSQDLRGYTEAFF
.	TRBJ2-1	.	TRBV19	TGTGCCAGTAGTATATCAACAGGCTACAATGAGCAGTTCTTC	CASSISTGYNEQFF